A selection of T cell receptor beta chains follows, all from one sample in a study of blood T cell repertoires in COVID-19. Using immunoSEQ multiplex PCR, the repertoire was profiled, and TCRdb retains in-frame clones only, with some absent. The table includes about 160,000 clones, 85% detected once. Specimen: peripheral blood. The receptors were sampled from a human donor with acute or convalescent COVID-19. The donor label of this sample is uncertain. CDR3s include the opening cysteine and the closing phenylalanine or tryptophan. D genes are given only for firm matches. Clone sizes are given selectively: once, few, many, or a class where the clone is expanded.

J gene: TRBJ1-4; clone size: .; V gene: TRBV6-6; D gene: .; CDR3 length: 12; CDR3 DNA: TGTGCCAGCGGACGCAGAGGGGAAAAACTGTTTTTT; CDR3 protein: CASGRRGEKLFF
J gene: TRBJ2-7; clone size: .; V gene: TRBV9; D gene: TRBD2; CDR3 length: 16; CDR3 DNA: TGTGCCAGCAGCCCCCATGTCCAGCGGGGGGCCTACGAGCAGTACTTC; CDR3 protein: CASSPHVQRGAYEQYF
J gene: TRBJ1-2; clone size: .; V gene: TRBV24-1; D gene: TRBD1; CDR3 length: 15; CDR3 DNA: TGTGCCACCAGTGATGACAGGGGTTGGGTGGAAGGCTACACCTTC; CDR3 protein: CATSDDRGWVEGYTF
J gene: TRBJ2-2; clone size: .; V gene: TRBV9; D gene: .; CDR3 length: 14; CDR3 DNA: TGTGCCAGCAGCGTAGATAGCATCACCGGGGAGCTGTTTTTT; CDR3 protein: CASSVDSITGELFF
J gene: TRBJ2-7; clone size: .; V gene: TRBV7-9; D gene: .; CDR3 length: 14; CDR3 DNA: TGTGCCAGCAGCTCACTCGGGGGTAGATACGAGCAGTACTTC; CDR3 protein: CASSSLGGRYEQYF
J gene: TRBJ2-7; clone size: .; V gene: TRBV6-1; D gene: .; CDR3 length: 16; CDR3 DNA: TGTGCCAGCAGTGAAGGGATAGGGGACAAAAAGTACGAGCAGTACTTC; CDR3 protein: CASSEGIGDKKYEQYF
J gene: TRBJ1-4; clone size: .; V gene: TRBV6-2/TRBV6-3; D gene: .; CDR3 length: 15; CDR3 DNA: TGTGCCAGCAGTTTGACAGGAACAGCTAATGAAAAACTGTTTTTT; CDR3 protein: CASSLTGTANEKLFF
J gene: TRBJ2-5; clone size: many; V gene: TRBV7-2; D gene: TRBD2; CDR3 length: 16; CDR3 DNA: TGTGCCAGCCGCACCTCACTAGCGGGAGTCCAAGAGACCCAGTACTTC; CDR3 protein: CASRTSLAGVQETQYF
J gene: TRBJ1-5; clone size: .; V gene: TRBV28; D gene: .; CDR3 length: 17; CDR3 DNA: TGTGCCACCATCCACTTCGGGACTTGGAATGGCAATCAGCCCCAGCATTTT; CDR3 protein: CATIHFGTWNGNQPQHF
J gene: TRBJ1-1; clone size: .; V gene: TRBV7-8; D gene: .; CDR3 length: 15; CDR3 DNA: TGTGCCAGCAGTCTTCAGGGTCTTACGAACACTGAAGCTTTCTTT; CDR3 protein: CASSLQGLTNTEAFF
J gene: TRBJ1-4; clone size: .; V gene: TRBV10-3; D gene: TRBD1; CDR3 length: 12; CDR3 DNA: TGTGCCATCGGAACAGGGGAAGGAAAACTGTTTTTT; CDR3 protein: CAIGTGEGKLFF
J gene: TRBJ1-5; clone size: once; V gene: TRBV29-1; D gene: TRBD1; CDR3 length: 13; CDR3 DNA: TGCAGCGGCCGGACAGGGCCCGAACAGCCCCAGCATTTT; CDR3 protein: CSGRTGPEQPQHF
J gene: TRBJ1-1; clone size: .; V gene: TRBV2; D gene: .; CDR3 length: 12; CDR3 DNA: TGTGCCAGCCTACGGGGGAACACTGAAGCTTTCTTT; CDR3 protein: CASLRGNTEAFF
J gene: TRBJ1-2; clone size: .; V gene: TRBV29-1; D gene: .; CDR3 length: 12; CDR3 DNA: TGCAGCGTTGTTTTCGGGGAAAATGGCTACACCTTC; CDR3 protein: CSVVFGENGYTF
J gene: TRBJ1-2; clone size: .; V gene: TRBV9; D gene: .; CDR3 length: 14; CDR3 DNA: TGTGCCAGCAGCGTAGTCGGGACTCACTATGGCTACACCTTC; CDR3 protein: CASSVVGTHYGYTF
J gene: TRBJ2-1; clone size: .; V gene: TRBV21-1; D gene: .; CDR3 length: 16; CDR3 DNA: TGTGCCAGCAGCAAATTACCGGGAGATCCCTACAATGAGCAGTTCTTC; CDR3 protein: CASSKLPGDPYNEQFF
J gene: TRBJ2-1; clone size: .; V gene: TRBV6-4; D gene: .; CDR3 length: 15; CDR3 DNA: TGTGCCAGCAGAAAGCAACAGGGCCCCTACAATGAGCAGTTCTTC; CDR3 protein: CASRKQQGPYNEQFF
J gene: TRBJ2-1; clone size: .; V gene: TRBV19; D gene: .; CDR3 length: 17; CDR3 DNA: TGTGCCAGTAGTATAGATAAGGCCGGGAGCTCCTACAATGAGCAGTTCTTC; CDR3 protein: CASSIDKAGSSYNEQFF
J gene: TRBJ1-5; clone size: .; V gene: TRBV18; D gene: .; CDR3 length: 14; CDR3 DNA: TGTGCCAGCGCTGAGGGAGCTAAACATCAGCCCCAGCATTTT; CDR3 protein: CASAEGAKHQPQHF
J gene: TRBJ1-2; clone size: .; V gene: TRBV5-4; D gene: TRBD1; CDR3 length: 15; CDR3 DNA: TGTGCCAGCAGCTGGGGACAGGGGGCGCAGAGCGGCTACACCTTC; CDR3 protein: CASSWGQGAQSGYTF
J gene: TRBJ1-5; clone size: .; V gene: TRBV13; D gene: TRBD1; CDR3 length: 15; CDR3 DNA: TGTGCCAGCAGCTTATCACACAGGGGTGATCAGCCCCAGCATTTT; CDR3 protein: CASSLSHRGDQPQHF
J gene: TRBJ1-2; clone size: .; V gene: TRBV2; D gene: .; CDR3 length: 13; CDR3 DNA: TGTGCCAGCAGTGGACGGGGAGGAGGCGGCTACACCTTC; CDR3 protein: CASSGRGGGGYTF
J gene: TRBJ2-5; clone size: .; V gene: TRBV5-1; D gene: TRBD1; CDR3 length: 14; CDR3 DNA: TGCGCCAGCAGCTGGGGACAGGGTAGAGAGACCCAGTACTTC; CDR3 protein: CASSWGQGRETQYF
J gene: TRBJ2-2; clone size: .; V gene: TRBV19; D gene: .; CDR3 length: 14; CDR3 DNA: TGTGCCAGTAGTATGAGTTACTACACCGGGGAGCTGTTTTTT; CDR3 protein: CASSMSYYTGELFF
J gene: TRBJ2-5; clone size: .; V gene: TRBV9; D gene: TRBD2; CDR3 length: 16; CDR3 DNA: TGTGCCAGCAGCCCCCGTATAGCGGGGGGCCAGGAGACCCAGTACTTC; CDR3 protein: CASSPRIAGGQETQYF
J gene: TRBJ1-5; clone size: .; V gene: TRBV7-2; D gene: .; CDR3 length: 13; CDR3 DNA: TGTGCCAGCAGCTTAGCGGCAAATCAGCCCCAGCATTTT; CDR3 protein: CASSLAANQPQHF
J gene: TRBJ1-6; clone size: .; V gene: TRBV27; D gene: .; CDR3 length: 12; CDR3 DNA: TGTGCCAGCAGTCTCGGTAGTTCACCCCTCCACTTT; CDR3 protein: CASSLGSSPLHF
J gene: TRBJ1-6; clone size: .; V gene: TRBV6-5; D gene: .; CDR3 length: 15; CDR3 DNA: TGTGCCAGCAGTTACTCGCTCCAGGGAGGATCACCCCTCCACTTT; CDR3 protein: CASSYSLQGGSPLHF
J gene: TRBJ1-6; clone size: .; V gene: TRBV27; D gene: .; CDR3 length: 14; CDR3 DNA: TGTGCCAGCAGTTCTGACAGACTGAATTCACCCCTCCACTTT; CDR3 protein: CASSSDRLNSPLHF
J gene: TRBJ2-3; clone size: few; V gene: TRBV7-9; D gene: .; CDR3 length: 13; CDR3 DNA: TGTGCCAGCAGCTTGTGGGCTACAGATACGCAGTATTTT; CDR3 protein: CASSLWATDTQYF
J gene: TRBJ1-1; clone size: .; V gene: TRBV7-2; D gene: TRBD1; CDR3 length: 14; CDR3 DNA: TGTGCCAGCAGTTGGAACGACAGGGGCACTGAAGCTTTCTTT; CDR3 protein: CASSWNDRGTEAFF
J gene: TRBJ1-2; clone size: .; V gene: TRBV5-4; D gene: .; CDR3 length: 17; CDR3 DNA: TGTGCCAGCAGCGGGAGGGGTCTTAGAGGATCTAACTATGGCTACACCTTC; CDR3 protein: CASSGRGLRGSNYGYTF
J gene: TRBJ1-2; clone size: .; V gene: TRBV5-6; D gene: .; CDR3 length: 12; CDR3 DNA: TGTGCCAGCAGCAGTTACAGGGCTGGCTACACCTTC; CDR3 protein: CASSSYRAGYTF
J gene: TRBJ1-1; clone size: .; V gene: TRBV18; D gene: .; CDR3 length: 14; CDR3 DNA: TGTGCCAGCTTTTCGGGTCCCCCCAGCCCTGAAGCTTTCTTT; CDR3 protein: CASFSGPPSPEAFF